This TCR beta chain is from a study of pediatric ulcerative colitis. In its sample, this clone was seen once. The ends were cut back, 5 bases at V and 5 bases at J, with 18 bases in the middle. The CDR3 loop spans 15 amino acids. Germline loops: CDR1 SGHTA, CDR2 FQGTGA. The survey-level immunoSEQ assay was used. The table came from immunoSEQ multiplex PCR; TCRdb's copy has only in-frame clones and leaves some out. This table holds about 36,000 clones, roughly 80% found once. The rearrangement joins TRBV7-3 to TRBJ2-5, with D perhaps assigned TRBD1 or TRBD2 (5 bases each). Sequencing was performed on blood. The source is a girl between 5 and 17 years old with moderate ulcerative colitis. CDR3 bases: TGTGCCAGCAGCCCGACGCCAGGGTGGGGGGAGACCCAGTACTTC. This gives the protein CASSPTPGWGETQYF.